The present entry profiles one T cell receptor (beta chain) with its context. The clone's antigen remains unknown. No base-level quality is on record; no much larger clone is a single base apart. These data belong to a study of cytomegalovirus exposure and HLA in healthy donors listed by TCRdb under 2017. At the level of the whole study: In an earlier analysis of around 540 of the donors, approximately 300 Gb of sequence data and 95 million to 130 million unique TCR beta sequences from about 179 million T cells were reported. To predict cytomegalovirus infection status, the study brought together high-throughput TCR immunosequencing, statistical association of individual TCRs with disease status, and machine learning. The later analysis used no new phenotypic data to find candidate immune exposures, relying instead on TCR beta sequences and their occurrence across donors. Among the roughly 410 genotyped donors, around 79% belonged to the genetic ancestry cluster associated with self-reported Caucasian donors. Class I and class II HLA loci were covered by the typing at four-digit resolution. Genome-wide SNP genotypes for about three fifths of the roughly 670 donors were used in a later genetic analysis, which treated that subset as a discovery cohort. A later analysis re-analyzed previously published TCR beta repertoires from 600 to 850 donors and added high-resolution HLA genotyping to study TCR occurrence patterns. In an earlier analysis of roughly 580 of the donors, high-throughput TCR beta sequencing was used to judge whether each TCR beta V gene segment behaved as functional or pseudogenic. The aim of the study was to test whether cataloging public T cell receptors could identify signatures of past pathogen exposure. Along with the roughly 700-subject first cohort, a separate validation cohort of over a hundred different subjects was used. About 310 gigabases of sequencing data and some 85 million unique TCR sequences were included in an early release covering about 700 HLA-typed donors. All discovery cohort repertoires had been generated using a single sequencing platform. Donor age, sex, ethnicity and CMV serostatus were collected together with the repertoire data. Typing coverage varied by locus: roughly 629-640 donors for A, B, C, DRB1 and DQB1; under 550 for DQA1; around 610 for DPA1; approximately 490 for DPB1. Across approximately 400 genotyped donors of the cohort, an average of roughly 250,000 unique TCR beta nucleotide sequences per donor were sequenced, and approximately 17% of those sequences were non-productive. The study profiled the T cell repertoires of 666 subjects by immunosequencing and related them to cytomegalovirus serostatus. About 5 DR-DQ haplotypes were handled as single units for association and clustering, since linkage in the cohort was strong.

The method behind the library was the immunoSEQ multiplex PCR assay. The multiplex PCR relied on a mix of 60 forward primers for TCR Vbeta segments and 13 reverse primers for TCR Jbeta segments. The CDR3 region of rearranged TCR beta genes was amplified from genomic DNA with a multiplex PCR assay. The amplified TCR beta libraries were sequenced on the Illumina HiSeq System as 87-base-pair reads. In the authors' own workflow: A later analysis tallied 75 million to 85 million unique TCR beta chains across the 666 repertoires, and 10 million to 11 million of those chains were shared by two or more donors. Raw reads were error-corrected and collapsed into unique sequences by a nearest-neighbor algorithm in which closely related sequences were merged to remove PCR and sequencing errors. Alignment of CDR3 sequences to IMGT reference sequences was used to assign V, D and J gene segments. Each retained sequence needed at least a six-nucleotide match to both a V gene segment and a J gene segment. A rearrangement counted as productive if the CDR3 had no stop codons and remained in frame with V and J, and every other rearrangement counted as non-productive. CDR3 was defined by IMGT convention, running from the second conserved V-encoded cysteine to the conserved J-encoded phenylalanine. The earlier analysis of approximately 590 of the donors excluded any sequence lacking an unambiguous match to a single V gene segment. In an earlier analysis of about 590 of the donors, a V segment was called functional when productive rearrangements were above 56.7%, and segregating when the standard deviation between donors exceeded 5%. A statistical classification framework was built to diagnose cytomegalovirus status from the catalog of TCR beta chain sequences. V and J gene assignment, in a later analysis, came from comparing TCR nucleotide sequences with IMGT/GENE-DB human TR gene sequences. A later analysis assigned CDR3 sequences and most-parsimonious VDJ recombination scenarios with the TCRdist pipeline. In a later analysis, each TCR beta chain was defined by its CDR3 amino acid sequence together with its V-gene family, and reads lacking a unique V-gene family were excluded. In a later analysis, 550 to 650 highly shared, low-generation-probability nucleotide sequences were removed to address suspected cross-contamination and a sequencing artifact. In a later analysis, a clonal expansion index for each public chain was calculated from normalized within-repertoire ranks of inferred template counts. Generation probabilities in a later analysis came from a VDJ recombination model fitted to out-of-frame rearrangements, and those results were checked against IGoR. A later analysis scored TCR-TCR, TCR-HLA and TCR-CMV co-occurrence with hypergeometric tests, applying a repertoire-size bias correction to TCR pairs. A later analysis estimated false discovery rates by permuting HLA or CMV assignments 20 times. In a later analysis, co-occurring TCRs were grouped using DBSCAN, with TCRdist sequence similarity added in when clustering inside HLA-allele-positive subsets. For co-occurrence clustering, repertoires with fewer than 30,000 or more than 120,000 public chains were excluded, along with four to six repertoires with anomalous nucleotide sharing. This is the immuneACCESS table as TCRdb keeps it, with only in-frame sequences that have V and J called. A part of the clones is gone; compared with another copy, unresolved V genes explain less than half, and the rest is unexplained. The DNA was the basis for D and trimming; V, J and clone size are from that table. The sample includes some 120,000 clones, with 76% observed a single time. The ten largest clones take up around 10% of the sample.

In total, just over 650 healthy bone marrow donors made up the cohort. Cohort members were all nominally healthy when sampled, although unrecorded immune exposures were likely present. The donor was CMV seropositive and was included in the group of 250 to 300 seropositive cohort members. A peripheral blood sample was collected from each donor, and TCR beta sequencing was performed on peripheral blood mononuclear cells. Genomic DNA extraction from the blood cell samples was performed with the Qiagen DNeasy Blood Extraction Kit. Its CDR3 holds 14 amino acids, cysteine through phenylalanine. Solely the CDR3 DNA is kept, with 42 bases framed from the first base. Based on the germline V gene, the CDR1 and CDR2 sequences are SNHLY and FYNNEI. Trimming costs V 4 bases and J 3 bases, and their ends lie 13 bases apart. Overall results and qualifications from the work: The only immune exposure information available for the cohort was CMV serostatus. A later analysis associated about 17,000 TCR beta sequences with specific HLA alleles at a false discovery rate of 0.05. Approximately 18 rarely observed V segments, including chromosome 9 orphons, were excluded from the earlier analysis of a few hundred of the donors because counts were too low. This cohort had only TCR beta chains sequenced, and the lack of alpha or paired-chain data limited which features could be detected. Some IMGT-functional V segments, including TRBV6-2 and TRBV6-3, could not be told apart with the 87-base-pair reads, so those segments were excluded. The study gave a list of some 150 TCR beta chains associated with cytomegalovirus. A later genetic analysis reported fewer N-insertions in productive TCRs among donors in an Asian-associated ancestry cluster than the approximately 670-donor mean. Correlated functional status among segregating V segments might reflect linkage disequilibrium, but an unknown experimental factor could not be ruled out. Roughly uniform sequencing depth across donors was assumed in presence/absence analyses, although this assumption may not hold. Because some donors lacked HLA typing at each locus, the association tests relied only on the typed subset. Strong co-occurrence of HLA alleles, especially DR and DQ, made assigning TCR associations to individual alleles difficult. The classifier was reported to diagnose cytomegalovirus status with high specificity and sensitivity in both the original cohort and the validation cohort. A few of the identified cytomegalovirus-associated TCR beta chains were confirmed in vitro to be specific for cytomegalovirus antigens. According to a later analysis, parvovirus B19, influenza, CMV and Epstein-Barr virus appeared linked to several top co-occurrence clusters. Broadly in line with IMGT annotations, most TCR beta V segments showed up in productive rearrangements about 90% or about 30% of the time in an earlier analysis of around 550 of the donors. Most CMV-associated TCR beta chains appeared to be HLA-restricted in a later analysis, and the HLA associations seemed to be driven largely by CMV exposure. In a later analysis, TCR association rates were found to vary across HLA loci, with the most associated TCRs seen for DRB1 alleles and the fewest for HLA-C alleles. The authors suggested that the approach could potentially be generalized to other disease states and immunological phenotypes. While some public TCRs were present in many individuals, most TCR sequences turned up only very rarely across donors. A further reported finding was that TCR beta sequences accurately predicted the HLA-A and HLA-B alleles for most subjects in the first cohort. An association between a missense DCLRE1C variant and V-gene and J-gene trimming of TCR beta chains was found in a later genetic analysis and replicated in an independent cohort. A cluster of highly shared sequence variants was judged likely to be a technical artifact of the sequencing pipeline. In a later analysis, HLA-associated TCR beta chains showed more clonal expansion and lower generation probabilities than non-associated chains that were equally common.

This sequence was found in a middle-aged woman in good health and CMV-seropositive. What was sequenced was PBMCs. The chain uses TRBV2 and TRBJ2-7; the D gene is perhaps TRBD1, from 6 matching bases. This receptor carries the CDR3 CASSVNGQFYEQYF. The sequenced DNA is TGTGCCAGCAGTGTTAATGGACAGTTCTACGAGCAGTACTTC.